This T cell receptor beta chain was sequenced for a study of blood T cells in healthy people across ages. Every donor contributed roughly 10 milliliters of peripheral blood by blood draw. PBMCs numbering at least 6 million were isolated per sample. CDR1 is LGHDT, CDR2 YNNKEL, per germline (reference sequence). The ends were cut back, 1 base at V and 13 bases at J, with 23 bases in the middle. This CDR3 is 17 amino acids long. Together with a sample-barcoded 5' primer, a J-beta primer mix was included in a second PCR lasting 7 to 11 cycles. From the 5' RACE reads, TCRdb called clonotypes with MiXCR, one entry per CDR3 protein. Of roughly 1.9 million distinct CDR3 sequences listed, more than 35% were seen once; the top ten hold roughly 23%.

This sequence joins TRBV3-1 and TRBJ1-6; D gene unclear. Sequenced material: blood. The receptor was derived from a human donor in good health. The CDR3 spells CASSQGAPIFQLVPLHF. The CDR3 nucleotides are TGTGCCAGCAGCCAAGGCGCCCCAATATTCCAACTCGTTCCCCTCCACTTT.